This TCR beta chain was identified during a study of Ad26.COV2.S vaccination and SARS-CoV-2 variants. Turning to the study itself: By the intramuscular route, Ad26.COV2.S was given once, or twice 56 days apart.

Specified treatment: approximately 18 received Ad26.COV2.S at low or high dose, single or two shots; 5 received placebo; per-sample allocation not given. Sampling occurred on day 63 after the first vaccine or placebo injection. The length of the CDR3 is 19 residues. V dropped 6 bases and J dropped 2; count of bases not matched to a gene: 12. The V gene's germline CDR1 is MDHEN and CDR2 SYDVKM. This table comes from immunoSEQ multiplex PCR, and its TCRdb copy is limited to in-frame clones, with some not included. The sample yields more than 300,000 clones, roughly 91% seen once. The receptor was isolated from a person aged 18-60 years who received the Ad26.COV2.S COVID-19 vaccine or a placebo. The V gene is TRBV28, the J gene TRBJ2-3, with TRBD2 identical over 15 bases. The sample consisted of peripheral blood, taken in a trial of Ad26.COV2.S vaccine versus placebo. CDR3 loop: CASSPGLAGGAHSTDTQYF. DNA of the CDR3: TGTGCCAGCAGCCCGGGACTAGCGGGAGGCGCCCATTCCACAGATACGCAGTATTTT.